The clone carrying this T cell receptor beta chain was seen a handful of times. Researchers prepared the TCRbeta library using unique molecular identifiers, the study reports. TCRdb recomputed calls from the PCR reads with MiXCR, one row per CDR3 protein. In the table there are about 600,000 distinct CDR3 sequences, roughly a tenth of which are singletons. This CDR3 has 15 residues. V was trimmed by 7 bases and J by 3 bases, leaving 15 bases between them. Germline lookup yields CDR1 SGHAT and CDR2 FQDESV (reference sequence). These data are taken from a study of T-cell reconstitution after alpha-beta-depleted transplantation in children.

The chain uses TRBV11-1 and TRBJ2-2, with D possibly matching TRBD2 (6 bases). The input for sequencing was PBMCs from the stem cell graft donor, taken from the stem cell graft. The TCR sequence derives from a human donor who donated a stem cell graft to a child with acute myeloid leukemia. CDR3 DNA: TGTGCCAGCACCTTTGGCTGGGGGGACACCGGGGAGCTGTTTTTT. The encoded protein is CASTFGWGDTGELFF.